The 18 T cell receptor beta chains below were found in one sample sequenced in a study of blood T cell repertoires in COVID-19. The protocol was immunoSEQ multiplex PCR, while the TCRdb copy is restricted to in-frame clones and leaves out a portion. The table has roughly 200,000 clones, under 90% seen once. The sequenced sample was peripheral blood. The receptors come from a man in his 60s with acute or convalescent COVID-19.

This CDR3 reads CASGDPGTVLHEQYF. As DNA, the CDR3 is TGTGCTAGTGGAGACCCCGGGACAGTACTCCACGAGCAGTACTTC. The rearrangement links TRBV12-5 to TRBJ2-7; 7 nucleotides agree with TRBD1. Germline V gives CDR1 LGHNT, CDR2 FRNRAP. The trim removed 6 bases at V and 5 bases at J, leaving 13 bases unmatched. CDR3 length: 15 residues. The complete variable domain, with remaining parts taken from reference TRBV12-5 and TRBJ2-7, reads DARVTQTPRHKVTEMGQEVTMRCQPILGHNTVFWYRQTMMQGLELLAYFRNRAPLDDSGMPKDRFSAEMPDATLATLKIQPSEPRDSAVYFCASGDPGTVLHEQYFGPGTRLTVT.

The CDR3 is CASSFSTGTGELFF. The CDR3 nucleotides read TGTGCCAGCAGTTTTTCCACGGGAACCGGGGAGCTGTTTTTT. The chain combines TRBV6-5 with TRBJ2-2, with D possibly matching TRBD2 (5 bases). The germline CDR1 and CDR2 sequences are MNHEY and SVGAGI. The CDR3 covers 14 residues. Trimming removed 4 bases at V and 5 bases at J, with 11 bases between.

V is TRBV4-3 and J is TRBJ1-6; the match to TRBD1 covers 9 bases. J gave up 10 bases and V 2 bases, and 9 bases lay outside the gene matches. This CDR3 has 16 residues. CDR1 and CDR2 (germline): LGHNA, YSLEER. The CDR3 spells CASSQHSGTGYSPLHF. In DNA, the CDR3 is TGCGCCAGCAGCCAACACTCCGGGACAGGGTACTCACCCCTCCACTTT.

This rearrangement joins TRBV7-9 to TRBJ2-2; D gene ambiguous. Between the trimmed V and J ends, which lost 2 bases and 2 bases, there was a span of 9 bases. The CDR3 has 15 amino acids. Per the germline V gene, CDR1 is SEHNR and CDR2 is FQNEAQ (reference sequence). CDR3 region: CASSLNNLNTGELFF. In nucleotides, the CDR3 is TGTGCCAGCAGCTTAAATAATCTTAACACCGGGGAGCTGTTTTTT.

This chain connects TRBV2 to TRBJ1-1; 12 positions match TRBD1. Germline V gene lookup returns CDR1 SNHLY and CDR2 FYNNEI. V was clipped by 5 bases and J by 12 bases; unmatched bases: 10. The CDR3 consists of 14 residues. CDR3: CASSRDRGPTLPFF. For the CDR3, the DNA is TGTGCCAGCAGTCGGGACAGGGGGCCTACCCTTCCTTTCTTT.

The chain has TRBV4-1 and TRBJ1-3; D not resolved. CDR1 MGHRA and CDR2 YSYEKL come from the germline V gene. This CDR3 has 17 amino acids. V lost 1 base and J lost 4, with 17 bases in between. The CDR3 is CASSQGGRGLDGNTIYF. CDR3 nucleotides: TGCGCCAGCAGCCAAGGCGGTCGGGGTTTGGACGGAAACACCATATATTTT.

The rearrangement links TRBV7-2 to TRBJ2-1; TRBD2 is a possible D gene (6 bases). The CDR3 is 18 amino acids. Germline CDR1 and CDR2: SGHTA and FQGNSA. Trimming shortened V by 1 base and J by 0 bases, and 16 bases separated the two germline ends. The chain's CDR3 is CASSLELGRRGSYNEQFF. CDR3 DNA sequence: TGTGCCAGCAGCTTAGAGTTAGGGAGGAGAGGCTCCTACAATGAGCAGTTCTTC.

This clone has just a few counts. This chain connects TRBV3-1 (or the pseudogene TRBV3-2) to TRBJ2-1, with D maybe TRBD2 (7 bases). V dropped 0 bases and J dropped 9 bases, with 15 bases sitting between them. The CDR3 loop spans 15 amino acids. CDR1 and CDR2 (germline): LGHDT, YNNKEL (reference sequence). The CDR3 coding sequence is TGTGCCAGCAGCCAAGATCATCGGGGGGCCAGTGAGCAGTTCTTC. It is translated as CASSQDHRGASEQFF.

The chain joins TRBV3-1 (or the pseudogene TRBV3-2) to TRBJ2-7; TRBD2 is a possible D gene (7 bases). The V gene lost 0 bases and the J gene lost 5 bases, with 17 bases spanning the gap. Germline-derived CDR1 and CDR2 are LGHDT and YNNKEL (reference sequence). The CDR3 is 16 residues long. The CDR3 DNA sequence: TGTGCCAGCAGCCAAGAGCAGGGGCGGGGGTCCCACGAGCAGTACTTC. Translating it yields CASSQEQGRGSHEQYF.

This rearrangement joins TRBV6-5 to TRBJ1-6; perhaps TRBD1 as D (6 bases). Germline-derived CDR1 and CDR2 are MNHEY and SVGAGI. The V end was cut by 7 bases, the J end by 7 bases, with 14 bases between. This CDR3 is built from 14 residues. In DNA, the CDR3 is TGTGCCAGCAAATTCGACAGGTCGAATTCACCCCTCCACTTT. It encodes CASKFDRSNSPLHF.

The gene calls are TRBV7-2 and TRBJ2-7; the D gene is possibly TRBD1 (7 bases). This CDR3 has 16 residues. Germline-derived CDR1 and CDR2 are SGHTA and FQGNSA. The V and J ends lost 1 base and 0 bases respectively, with 13 bases between them. Here the CDR3 DNA reads TGTGCCAGCAGCTTAGTTCCAGGGGGGATCTCCTACGAGCAGTACTTC. It is translated as CASSLVPGGISYEQYF.

V gene TRBV5-1 combines with J gene TRBJ1-5, with a possible D match to TRBD1 (6 bases). The CDR3 length is 15 residues. V gave up 0 bases and J gave up 6 bases, with 13 bases separating them. The germline V gene has CDR1 SGHRS and CDR2 YFSETQ. CDR3 sequence (DNA): TGCGCCAGCAGCTTGGCTGGGAGGGGGGGTCAGCCCCAGCATTTT. Its protein is CASSLAGRGGQPQHF.

The V call is TRBV28, the J call TRBJ2-7; TRBD2 matches 9 bases. Germline V gene lookup returns CDR1 MDHEN and CDR2 SYDVKM. The V segment lost 9 bases and the J segment 0 bases; nucleotides outside the gene matches: 15. The CDR3 consists of 17 residues. CDR3 region: CASNLREGRGSSYEQYF. For the CDR3, the DNA is TGTGCCAGTAATCTGCGGGAGGGCCGAGGGAGCTCCTACGAGCAGTACTTC.

The rearrangement links TRBV4-1 to TRBJ2-1; 8 nucleotides align to TRBD1. This CDR3 contains 17 residues. V trimming: 4 bases; J trimming: 7 bases; junction bases outside the gene matches: 15. Germline V gene sequence: CDR1 MGHRA, CDR2 YSYEKL. The CDR3 sequence: CASSPRGWTGRGNEQFF. The CDR3 DNA follows: TGCGCCAGCAGCCCAAGAGGGTGGACAGGGCGCGGGAATGAGCAGTTCTTC.

V is TRBV10-3 and J is TRBJ2-1, with D maybe TRBD2 (6 bases). Germline-derived CDR1 and CDR2 are ENHRY and SYGVKD. V gave up 6 bases and J gave up 7 bases, with 16 bases separating them. The CDR3 has 14 residues. CDR3 DNA: TGTGCCATCAGGGACTCGGGCGGGGCAAATGAGCAGTTCTTC. It is translated as CAIRDSGGANEQFF.

This chain joins TRBV4-2 and TRBJ1-1; no firm D call. CDR1 is LGHNA and CDR2 is YNFKEQ in the germline V gene. V was trimmed by 3 bases and J by 11 bases, leaving 10 bases between them. The CDR3 runs 11 residues. The CDR3 coding sequence is TGTGCCAGCAGCCAGGGCACCAGGGCTTTCTTT. Residues: CASSQGTRAFF.

This chain links TRBV25-1 with TRBJ1-2, with D unresolved. The CDR3 loop spans 11 amino acids. The V end lost 5 bases, the J end lost 5 bases, and 6 bases lay between the germline ends. Per the germline V gene, CDR1 is MGHDK and CDR2 is SYGVNS. CDR3 sequence (DNA): TGTGCCAGCAGTAACAATTATGGCTACACCTTC. This encodes CASSNNYGYTF.

This chain's CDR3 is CAISESLQGNIQYF. CDR3 DNA: TGTGCCATCAGTGAGTCGTTGCAGGGGAACATTCAGTACTTC. The gene calls are TRBV10-3 and TRBJ2-4; a possible D gene is TRBD1 (6 bases). CDR3 size: 14 residues. Trimming shortened V by 0 bases and J by 7 bases, and 10 bases separated the two germline ends. CDR1 is ENHRY and CDR2 is SYGVKD in the germline V gene.